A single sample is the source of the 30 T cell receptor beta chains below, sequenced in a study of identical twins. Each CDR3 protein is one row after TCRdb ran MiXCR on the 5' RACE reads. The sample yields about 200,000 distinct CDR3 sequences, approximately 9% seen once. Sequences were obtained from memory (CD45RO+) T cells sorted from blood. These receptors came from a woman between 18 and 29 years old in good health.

CDR3 DNA sequence: TGTGCCAGCAGCCCGCACTCACTTGGGGGGACTTACGAGCAGTACTTC. Translation gives CASSPHSLGGTYEQYF. This chain links TRBV7-2 with TRBJ2-7, with D possibly matching TRBD2 (6 bases). Trimming stripped 5 bases from V and 4 bases from J, with 21 bases between. The CDR3 has 16 amino acids. Per germline, CDR1 SGHTA and CDR2 FQGNSA.

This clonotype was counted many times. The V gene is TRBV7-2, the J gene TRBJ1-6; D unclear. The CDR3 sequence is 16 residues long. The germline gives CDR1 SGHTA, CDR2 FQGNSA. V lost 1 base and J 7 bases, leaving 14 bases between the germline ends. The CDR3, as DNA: TGTGCCAGCAGCTTAGATCGCCTGCTAAGAAATTCACCCCTCCACTTT. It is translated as CASSLDRLLRNSPLHF. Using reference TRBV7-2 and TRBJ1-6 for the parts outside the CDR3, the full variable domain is GAGVSQSPSNKVTEKGKDVELRCDPISGHTALYWYRQSLGQGLEFLIYFQGNSAPDKSGLPSDRFSAERTGGSVSTLTIQRTQQEDSAVYLCASSLDRLLRNSPLHFGNGTRLTVT.

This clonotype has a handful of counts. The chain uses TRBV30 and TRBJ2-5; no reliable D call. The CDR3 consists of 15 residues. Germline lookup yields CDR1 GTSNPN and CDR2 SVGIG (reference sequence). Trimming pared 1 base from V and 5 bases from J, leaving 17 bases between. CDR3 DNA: TGTGCCTGGAGTGCCCTTCCGGTACGTGGGGAGACCCAGTACTTC. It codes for CAWSALPVRGETQYF.

Here the CDR3 reads CASSSTPGPEQFF. DNA for the CDR3: TGCGCCAGCAGCTCGACTCCCGGACCCGAGCAGTTCTTC. This chain connects TRBV5-1 to TRBJ2-1; no firm D call. The CDR3 has 13 residues. Deletions cut 3 bases from V and 10 bases from J, with 14 bases between. Looked up from germline, CDR1 is SGHRS and CDR2 is YFSETQ.

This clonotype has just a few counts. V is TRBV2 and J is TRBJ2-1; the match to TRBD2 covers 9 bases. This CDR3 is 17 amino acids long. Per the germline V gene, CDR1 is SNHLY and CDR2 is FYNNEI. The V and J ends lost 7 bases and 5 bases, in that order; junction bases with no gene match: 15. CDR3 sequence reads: CASNKVRWLAGNNEQFF. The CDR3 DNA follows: TGTGCCAGCAACAAGGTCAGGTGGCTAGCGGGGAACAATGAGCAGTTCTTC.

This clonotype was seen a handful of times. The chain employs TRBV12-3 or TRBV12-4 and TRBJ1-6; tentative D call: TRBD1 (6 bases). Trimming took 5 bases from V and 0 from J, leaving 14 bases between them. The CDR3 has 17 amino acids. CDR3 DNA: TGTGCCAGCAGTAACGACAGGCAGAGCTCCTATAATTCACCCCTCCACTTT. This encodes CASSNDRQSSYNSPLHF.

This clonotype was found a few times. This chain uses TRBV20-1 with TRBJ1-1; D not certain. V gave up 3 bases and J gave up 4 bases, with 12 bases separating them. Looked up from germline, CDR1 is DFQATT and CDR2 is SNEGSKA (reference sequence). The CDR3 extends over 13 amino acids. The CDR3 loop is CSASMGTGTEAFF. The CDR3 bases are TGCAGTGCTAGTATGGGTACTGGCACTGAAGCTTTCTTT.

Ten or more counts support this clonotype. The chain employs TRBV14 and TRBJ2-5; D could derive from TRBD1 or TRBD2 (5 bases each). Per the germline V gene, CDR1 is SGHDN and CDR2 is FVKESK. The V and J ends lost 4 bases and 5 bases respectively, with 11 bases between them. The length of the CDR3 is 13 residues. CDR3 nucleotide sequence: TGTGCCAGCAGCCTATCGGGACGGGAGACCCAGTACTTC. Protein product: CASSLSGRETQYF.

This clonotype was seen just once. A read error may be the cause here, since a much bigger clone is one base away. The CDR3 nucleotides read TGCAGTGCTAGAGCGGGAGGCCGCTCCTACGAGCAGCACTTC. Protein product: CSARAGGRSYEQHF. The V and J genes are TRBV20-1 and TRBJ2-7, with 7 bases lining up with TRBD2. CDR1 is DFQATT, CDR2 SNEGSKA, per germline (reference sequence). CDR3 length: 14 residues.

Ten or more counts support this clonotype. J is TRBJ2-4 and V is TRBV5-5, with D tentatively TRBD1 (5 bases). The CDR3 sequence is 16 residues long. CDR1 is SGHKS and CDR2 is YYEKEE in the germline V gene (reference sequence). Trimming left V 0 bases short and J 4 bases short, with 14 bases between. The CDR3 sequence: CASSLGGSYSKNIQYF. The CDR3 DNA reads TGTGCCAGCAGCTTGGGGGGCAGCTACTCTAAAAACATTCAGTACTTC.

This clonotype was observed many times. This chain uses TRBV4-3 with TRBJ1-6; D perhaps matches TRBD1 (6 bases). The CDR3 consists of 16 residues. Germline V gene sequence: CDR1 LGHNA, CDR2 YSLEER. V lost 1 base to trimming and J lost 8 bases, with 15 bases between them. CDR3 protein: CASSQVMAGADSPLHF. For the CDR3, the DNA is TGCGCCAGCAGCCAAGTCATGGCAGGGGCTGATTCACCCCTCCACTTT.

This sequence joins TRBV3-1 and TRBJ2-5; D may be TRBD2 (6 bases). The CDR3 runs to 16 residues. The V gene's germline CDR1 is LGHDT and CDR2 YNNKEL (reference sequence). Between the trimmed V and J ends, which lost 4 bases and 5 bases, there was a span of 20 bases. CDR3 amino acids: CASSPTLAGSGETQYF. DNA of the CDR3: TGTGCCAGCAGCCCTACCCTAGCCGGGAGTGGGGAGACCCAGTACTTC.

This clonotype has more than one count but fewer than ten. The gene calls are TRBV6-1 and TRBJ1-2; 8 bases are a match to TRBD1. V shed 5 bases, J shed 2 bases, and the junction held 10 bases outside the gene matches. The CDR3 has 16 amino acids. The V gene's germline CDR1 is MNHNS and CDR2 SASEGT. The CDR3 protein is CASSRIDRGLNYGYTF. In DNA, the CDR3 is TGTGCCAGCAGTCGAATTGACAGGGGACTGAACTATGGCTACACCTTC.

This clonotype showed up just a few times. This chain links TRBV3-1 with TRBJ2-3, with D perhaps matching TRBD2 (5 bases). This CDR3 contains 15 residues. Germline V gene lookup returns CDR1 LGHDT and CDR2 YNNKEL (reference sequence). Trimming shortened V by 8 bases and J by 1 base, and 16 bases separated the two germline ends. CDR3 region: CASGAGQMGTDTQYF. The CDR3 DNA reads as TGTGCCAGCGGTGCGGGTCAAATGGGCACAGATACGCAGTATTTT.

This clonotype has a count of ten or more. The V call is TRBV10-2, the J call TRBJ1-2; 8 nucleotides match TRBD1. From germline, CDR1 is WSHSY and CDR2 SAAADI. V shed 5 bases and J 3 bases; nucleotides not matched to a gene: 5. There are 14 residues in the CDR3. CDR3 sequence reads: CASSNGQGHYGYTF. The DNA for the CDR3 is TGCGCCAGCAGTAACGGACAGGGCCACTATGGCTACACCTTC.

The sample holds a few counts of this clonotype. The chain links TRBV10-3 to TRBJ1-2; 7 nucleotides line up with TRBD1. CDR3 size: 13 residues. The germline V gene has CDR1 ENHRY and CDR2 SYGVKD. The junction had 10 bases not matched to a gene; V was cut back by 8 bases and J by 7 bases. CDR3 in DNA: TGTGCCATCTCGGAGGGGACAGATCGTGGCTACACCTTC. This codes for CAISEGTDRGYTF.

The CDR3 sequence: CAGSGVGVETQYF. As DNA, the CDR3 is TGTGCCGGATCAGGGGTCGGTGTGGAGACCCAGTACTTC. The V and J genes are TRBV30 and TRBJ2-5, with D maybe TRBD1 (6 bases). CDR3 length: 13 residues. Looked up from germline, CDR1 is GTSNPN and CDR2 is SVGIG (reference sequence). V lost 8 bases and J 5 bases, leaving 18 bases between the germline ends. Filled out from reference TRBV30 and TRBJ2-5, the complete variable domain reads SQTIHQWPATLVQPVGSPLSLECTVEGTSNPNLYWYRQAAGRGLQLLFYSVGIGQISSEVPQNLSASRPQDRQFILSSKKLLLSDSGFYLCAGSGVGVETQYFGPGTRLLVL.

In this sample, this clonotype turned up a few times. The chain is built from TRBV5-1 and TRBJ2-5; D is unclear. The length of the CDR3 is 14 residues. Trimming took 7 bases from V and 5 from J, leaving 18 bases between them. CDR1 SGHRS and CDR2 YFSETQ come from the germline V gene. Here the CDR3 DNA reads TGCGCCAGCTCCAGGATCCCCGGTCGGGAGACCCAGTACTTC. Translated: CASSRIPGRETQYF. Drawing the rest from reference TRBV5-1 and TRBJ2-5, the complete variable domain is KAGVTQTPRYLIKTRGQQVTLSCSPISGHRSVSWYQQTPGQGLQFLFEYFSETQRNKGNFPGRFSGRQFSNSRSEMNVSTLELGDSALYLCASSRIPGRETQYFGPGTRLLVL.

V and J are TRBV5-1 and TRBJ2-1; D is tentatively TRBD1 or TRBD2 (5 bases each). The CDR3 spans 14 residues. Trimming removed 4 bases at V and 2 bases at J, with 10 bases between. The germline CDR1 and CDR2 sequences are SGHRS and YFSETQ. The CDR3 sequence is CASSGTATYNEQFF. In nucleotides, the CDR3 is TGCGCCAGCAGCGGGACCGCGACCTACAATGAGCAGTTCTTC.

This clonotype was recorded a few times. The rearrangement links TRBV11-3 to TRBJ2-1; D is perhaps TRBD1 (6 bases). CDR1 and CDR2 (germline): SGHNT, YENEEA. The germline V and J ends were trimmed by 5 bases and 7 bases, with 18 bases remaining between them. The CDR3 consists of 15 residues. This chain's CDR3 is CASSPLGQNLNEQFF. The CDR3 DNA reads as TGTGCCAGCAGCCCGTTAGGACAGAACCTAAATGAGCAGTTCTTC.

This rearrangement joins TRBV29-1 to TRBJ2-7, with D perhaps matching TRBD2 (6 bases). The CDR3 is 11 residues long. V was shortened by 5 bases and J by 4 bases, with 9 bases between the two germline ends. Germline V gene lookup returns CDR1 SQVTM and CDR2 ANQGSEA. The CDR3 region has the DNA TGCAGCGTTATTAGCGGATACGAGCAGTACTTC. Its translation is CSVISGYEQYF.

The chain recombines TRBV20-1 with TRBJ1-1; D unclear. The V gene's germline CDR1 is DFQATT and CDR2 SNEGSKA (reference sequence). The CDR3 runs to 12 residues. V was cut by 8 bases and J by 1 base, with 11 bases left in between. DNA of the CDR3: TGCAGTCCCTACATGGGGAACACTGAAGCTTTCTTT. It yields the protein CSPYMGNTEAFF.

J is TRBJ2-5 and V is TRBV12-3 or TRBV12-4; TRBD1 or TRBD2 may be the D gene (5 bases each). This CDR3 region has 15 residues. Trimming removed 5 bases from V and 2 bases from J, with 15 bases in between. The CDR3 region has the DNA TGTGCCAGCAGTCCTGGGGGAGCGGCACAAGAGACCCAGTACTTC. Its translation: CASSPGGAAQETQYF.

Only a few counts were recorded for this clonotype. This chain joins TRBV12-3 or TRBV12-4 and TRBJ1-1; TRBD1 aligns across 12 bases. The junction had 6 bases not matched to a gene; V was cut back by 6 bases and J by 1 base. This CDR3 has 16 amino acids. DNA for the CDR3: TGTGCCAGCAGCTCCGGGACAGGGGGCGCGAACACTGAAGCTTTCTTT. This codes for CASSSGTGGANTEAFF.

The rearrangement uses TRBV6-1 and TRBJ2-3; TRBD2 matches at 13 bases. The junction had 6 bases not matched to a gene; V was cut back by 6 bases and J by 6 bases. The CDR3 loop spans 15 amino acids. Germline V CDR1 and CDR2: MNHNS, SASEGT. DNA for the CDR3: TGTGCCAGCAGCCGACTAGCGGGGGGAATCGATACGCAGTATTTT. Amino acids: CASSRLAGGIDTQYF.

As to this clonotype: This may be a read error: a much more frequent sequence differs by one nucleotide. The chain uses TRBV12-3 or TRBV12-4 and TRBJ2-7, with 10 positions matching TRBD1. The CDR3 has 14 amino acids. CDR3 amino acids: CASSSWTGGSEHYF. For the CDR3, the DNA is TGTGCCAGCAGTTCATGGACAGGGGGTAGCGAGCACTACTTC.

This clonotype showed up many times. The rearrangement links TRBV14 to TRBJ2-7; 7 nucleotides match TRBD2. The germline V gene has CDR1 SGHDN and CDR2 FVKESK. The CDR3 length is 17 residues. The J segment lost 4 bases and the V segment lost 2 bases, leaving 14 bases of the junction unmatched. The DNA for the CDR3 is TGTGCCAGCAGCCAACTCGGGAGAAGCGGGGCAGGATACGAGCAGTACTTC. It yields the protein CASSQLGRSGAGYEQYF. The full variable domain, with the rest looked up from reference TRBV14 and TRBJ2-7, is EAGVTQFPSHSVIEKGQTVTLRCDPISGHDNLYWYRRVMGKEIKFLLHFVKESKQDESGMPNNRFLAERTGGTYSTLKVQPAELEDSGVYFCASSQLGRSGAGYEQYFGPGTRLTVT.

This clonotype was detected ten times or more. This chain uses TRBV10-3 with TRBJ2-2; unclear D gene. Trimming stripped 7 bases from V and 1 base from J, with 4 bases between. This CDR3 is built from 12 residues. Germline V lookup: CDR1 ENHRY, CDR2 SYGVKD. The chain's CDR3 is CAINGNTGELFF. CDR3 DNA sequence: TGTGCCATCAACGGGAACACCGGGGAGCTGTTTTTT.

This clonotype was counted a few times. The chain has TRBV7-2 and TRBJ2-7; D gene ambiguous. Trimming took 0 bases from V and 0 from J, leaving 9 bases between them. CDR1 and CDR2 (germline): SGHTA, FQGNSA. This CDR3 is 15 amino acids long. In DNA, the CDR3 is TGTGCCAGCAGCTTAGCAGCGTCTAGCTCCTACGAGCAGTACTTC. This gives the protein CASSLAASSSYEQYF.

The CDR3 reads CASRGWPLAYEQYF. In nucleotides, the CDR3 is TGTGCCAGTCGAGGTTGGCCTTTAGCCTACGAGCAGTACTTC. This rearrangement joins TRBV6-1 to TRBJ2-7; D gene uncertain. Per the germline V gene, CDR1 is MNHNS and CDR2 is SASEGT. V was cut by 9 bases and J by 2 bases, with 17 bases left in between. This CDR3 has 14 amino acids.